The sequence of this TCR beta chain was determined in a study of OX40 agonist ivuxolimab in advanced cancers. This CDR3 is 15 amino acids long. V trimming: 0 bases; J trimming: 7 bases; junction bases outside the gene matches: 7. Germline V gives CDR1 MNHEY, CDR2 SMNVEV (reference sequence). A word on this clone: No antigen is known for it.

The study, taken as a whole, reports: Expanded clones were, on average, more numerous among CD8+ T cells than CD4+.

Clones were read by immunoSEQ multiplex PCR, and TCRdb kept only the in-frame ones, dropping some. The sample includes some 19,000 clones, 75% to 85% of them seen just once. The receptor was isolated from an adult with an advanced solid tumor such as melanoma, head and neck, liver or kidney cancer. This chain connects TRBV27 to TRBJ2-7; 9 bases align to TRBD1. Material: CD4+ or CD8+ T cells sorted from blood, obtained in a trial of the OX40 agonist ivuxolimab. The CDR3, as DNA: TGTGCCAGCAGTTTATCGGGACAGGGCCCTTTAGAGCAGTACTTC. Its protein is CASSLSGQGPLEQYF.